One sample yielded the 21 T cell receptor beta chains listed below, sequenced in a study of blood T cell repertoires in COVID-19. Profiled with immunoSEQ multiplex PCR; TCRdb holds only in-frame clones, not every one. In the table there are tens of thousands of clones, approximately 76% of which are singletons. The specimen was peripheral blood. All receptors derive from a man aged 65 to 79 with active or convalescent COVID-19.

The rearrangement uses TRBV10-3 and TRBJ1-1; 8 bases match TRBD1. J was trimmed by 4 bases and V by 11 bases; bases with no gene match: 15. CDR1 ENHRY and CDR2 SYGVKD come from the germline V gene. This CDR3 spans 15 amino acids. In DNA, the CDR3 is TGTGCCTCCAGCGGAGACAGGGGTGCTAGCACTGAAGCTTTCTTT. Its translation is CASSGDRGASTEAFF.

This chain connects TRBV2 to TRBJ2-2; 8 bases match TRBD1. The germline V gene has CDR1 SNHLY and CDR2 FYNNEI. J was trimmed by 5 bases and V by 8 bases; bases with no gene match: 7. This CDR3 spans 14 amino acids. CDR3 in amino acids: CASRLTGATGELFF. As DNA, the CDR3 is TGTGCCAGCCGTCTGACAGGGGCAACCGGGGAGCTGTTTTTT.

The chain combines TRBV28 with TRBJ1-6; D perhaps matches TRBD1 (6 bases). This CDR3 is built from 13 residues. V lost 6 bases and J lost 7, with 10 bases in between. Per the germline V gene, CDR1 is MDHEN and CDR2 is SYDVKM. The chain's CDR3 is CASSDRNNSPLHF. In nucleotides, the CDR3 is TGTGCCAGCAGCGACAGGAACAATTCACCCCTCCACTTT.

The chain joins TRBV5-1 to TRBJ2-3; maybe TRBD1 (5 bases). Germline CDR1 and CDR2: SGHRS and YFSETQ. The CDR3 is 14 residues long. Trimming pared 1 base from V and 5 bases from J, leaving 11 bases between. The DNA for the CDR3 is TGCGCCAGCAGCTTGCCTAGGGGCGAAGATACGCAGTATTTT. It specifies CASSLPRGEDTQYF.

The CDR3 here is CSVDGEAQYF. Here the CDR3 DNA reads TGCAGCGTTGACGGGGAGGCGCAGTATTTT. The V gene is TRBV29-1, the J gene TRBJ2-3, with D possibly TRBD2 on 6 matching bases. This CDR3 is built from 10 residues. Trimming took off 3 bases at V and 10 bases at J, with 8 bases between the two ends. Per the germline V gene, CDR1 is SQVTM and CDR2 is ANQGSEA.

This clone was counted once. The chain employs TRBV10-1 and TRBJ2-3, with 8 bases matching TRBD2. The germline gives CDR1 WNHNN, CDR2 SYGVQD (reference sequence). Trimming removed 4 bases from V and 3 bases from J; junction bases left unmatched: 15. The length of the CDR3 is 18 residues. The CDR3 DNA sequence: TGCGCCAGCAGTGCAGGGTCGGGGGGGCCCGTAATAACAGATACGCAGTATTTT. It translates to CASSAGSGGPVITDTQYF.

This sequence joins TRBV11-2 and TRBJ2-1, with TRBD2 as a possible D gene (6 bases). The germline CDR1 and CDR2 sequences are SGHAT and FQNNGV. This CDR3 has 15 amino acids. V was trimmed by 2 bases and J by 8 bases, leaving 16 bases between them. The chain's CDR3 is CASSLFRGASYEQFF. The CDR3 DNA sequence: TGTGCCAGCAGCTTATTTCGCGGGGCTTCATATGAGCAGTTCTTC. Full variable domain (rest looked up from reference TRBV11-2 and TRBJ2-1): EAGVAQSPRYKIIEKRQSVAFWCNPISGHATLYWYQQILGQGPKLLIQFQNNGVVDDSQLPKDRFSAERLKGVDSTLKIQPAKLEDSAVYLCASSLFRGASYEQFFGPGTRLTVL.

V usage is TRBV28 and J usage is TRBJ2-4; D perhaps matches TRBD1 (6 bases). The V gene lost 5 bases and the J gene lost 8 bases, with 16 bases spanning the gap. Germline V gene lookup returns CDR1 MDHEN and CDR2 SYDVKM. The CDR3 is 14 residues long. The CDR3 here is CASSPTGLDYIQYF. Here the CDR3 DNA reads TGTGCCAGCAGTCCAACAGGGCTCGATTACATTCAGTACTTC.

The V and J genes are TRBV7-3 and TRBJ2-3, with 8 nucleotides matching TRBD2. J gave up 5 bases and V 5 bases, and 12 bases lay outside the gene matches. Germline V gives CDR1 SGHTA, CDR2 FQGTGA. The CDR3 totals 16 residues. The CDR3 DNA sequence: TGTGCCAGCAGCCCTCTCCTTCGGGGGGGCCAAGATACGCAGTATTTT. Residues: CASSPLLRGGQDTQYF.

V and J are TRBV11-2 and TRBJ2-1, with D possibly being TRBD1 (5 bases). The CDR3 extends over 12 amino acids. Between the trimmed V and J ends, which lost 4 bases and 8 bases, there was a span of 9 bases. Germline V gene lookup returns CDR1 SGHAT and CDR2 FQNNGV. The CDR3 is CASSYRGDEQFF. CDR3 nucleotides: TGTGCCAGCAGCTATAGGGGTGATGAGCAGTTCTTC.

The chain couples TRBV7-9 to TRBJ1-4; 10 nucleotides agree with TRBD1. Germline values: CDR1 SEHNR, CDR2 FQNEAQ (reference sequence). This CDR3 is built from 15 residues. The V and J ends lost 5 bases and 13 bases, in that order; junction bases with no gene match: 13. CDR3: CASSTPGQGIVGLFF. CDR3 bases: TGTGCCAGCAGCACCCCGGGACAGGGGATCGTGGGACTGTTTTTT.

The gene calls are TRBV2 and TRBJ1-5, with TRBD1 identical over 7 bases. The CDR3 totals 14 residues. Germline values: CDR1 SNHLY, CDR2 FYNNEI. V gave up 4 bases and J gave up 8 bases; unmatched junction bases: 8. The CDR3, as DNA: TGTGCCAGCAGTGGGGGGACAGCGGGGGAGCCCCAGCATTTT. This gives the protein CASSGGTAGEPQHF.

This chain's CDR3 is CASSSVGLVSGYTF. The CDR3, as DNA: TGTGCCAGTAGCAGTGTGGGCCTGGTGAGCGGCTACACCTTC. The chain carries TRBV19 and TRBJ1-2; D unclear. Looked up from germline, CDR1 is LNHDA and CDR2 is SQIVND (reference sequence). Trimming pared 6 bases from V and 8 bases from J, leaving 19 bases between. This CDR3 comprises 14 residues.

The V and J genes are TRBV5-1 and TRBJ2-2; 7 positions match TRBD1. The CDR3 extends over 15 amino acids. The V segment lost 3 bases and the J segment 0 bases; nucleotides outside the gene matches: 2. Germline CDR1 and CDR2: SGHRS and YFSETQ. As DNA, the CDR3 is TGCGCCAGCAGCTCGGGACAGCCGAACACCGGGGAGCTGTTTTTT. Its protein product is CASSSGQPNTGELFF.

The chain couples TRBV5-1 to TRBJ2-1; TRBD1 matches 7 bases. CDR1 is SGHRS and CDR2 is YFSETQ in the germline V gene. J gave up 3 bases and V 4 bases, and 10 bases lay outside the gene matches. The CDR3 has 16 residues. CDR3 amino acids: CASSQGVGSGYNEQFF. The DNA of the CDR3 is TGCGCCAGCAGCCAGGGGGTTGGGTCTGGCTACAATGAGCAGTTCTTC. The full variable domain, with the rest looked up from reference TRBV5-1 and TRBJ2-1, is KAGVTQTPRYLIKTRGQQVTLSCSPISGHRSVSWYQQTPGQGLQFLFEYFSETQRNKGNFPGRFSGRQFSNSRSEMNVSTLELGDSALYLCASSQGVGSGYNEQFFGPGTRLTVL.

J is TRBJ1-1 and V is TRBV9; D uncertain. CDR1 is SGDLS and CDR2 is YYNGEE in the germline V gene. This CDR3 has 14 residues. Between the trimmed V and J ends, which lost 4 bases and 6 bases, there was a span of 16 bases. CDR3 DNA: TGTGCCAGCAGCCCAAGGCGGGGAGACGCTGAAGCTTTCTTT. Protein sequence: CASSPRRGDAEAFF.

The chain uses TRBV5-1 and TRBJ1-3, with D possibly matching TRBD1 (5 bases). CDR3 length: 15 amino acids. Germline V gives CDR1 SGHRS, CDR2 YFSETQ. V lost 2 bases to trimming and J lost 4 bases, with 13 bases between them. The CDR3 sequence: CASSFIPGEGNTIYF. Here the CDR3 DNA reads TGCGCCAGCAGCTTTATACCGGGGGAAGGAAACACCATATATTTT.

The rearrangement joins TRBV2 to TRBJ1-5, with D perhaps matching TRBD1 (5 bases). CDR1 is SNHLY and CDR2 is FYNNEI in the germline V gene. The CDR3 runs to 15 residues. V was trimmed by 9 bases and J by 4 bases, leaving 19 bases between them. The CDR3 DNA reads as TGTGCCAGTTCCGGGGGGAGGATCCTTAATCAGCCCCAGCATTTT. Encoded protein: CASSGGRILNQPQHF.

The chain carries TRBV6-5 and TRBJ1-1; 9 nucleotides align to TRBD1. Trimming took 8 bases from V and 4 from J; bases not matched to a gene: 11. The CDR3 has 15 residues. CDR1 MNHEY and CDR2 SVGAGI come from the germline V gene. The CDR3 DNA is TGTGCCAGCCTACCGCTCCGGGACAGGGTCACTGAAGCTTTCTTT. Its protein is CASLPLRDRVTEAFF.

This clone was counted once. Written as DNA, the CDR3 is TGTGCCAGCCCGGGACAGGAGATCTACGAGCAGTACTTC. It codes for CASPGQEIYEQYF. The V call is TRBV6-5, the J call TRBJ2-7; TRBD1 matches at 8 bases. The CDR3 extends over 13 amino acids. Germline V lookup: CDR1 MNHEY, CDR2 SVGAGI. V trimming: 8 bases; J trimming: 3 bases; junction bases outside the gene matches: 6.

Written as DNA, the CDR3 is TGTGCCAGCAGCCCCTTGGGCGGGGCCTACAATGAGCAGTTCTTC. This translates into CASSPLGGAYNEQFF. The chain carries TRBV3-1 (or the pseudogene TRBV3-2) and TRBJ2-1; weak D call: TRBD2 (6 bases). V dropped 4 bases and J dropped 2 bases, with 12 bases sitting between them. CDR1 is LGHDT, CDR2 YNNKEL, per germline (reference sequence). The CDR3 length is 15 residues.